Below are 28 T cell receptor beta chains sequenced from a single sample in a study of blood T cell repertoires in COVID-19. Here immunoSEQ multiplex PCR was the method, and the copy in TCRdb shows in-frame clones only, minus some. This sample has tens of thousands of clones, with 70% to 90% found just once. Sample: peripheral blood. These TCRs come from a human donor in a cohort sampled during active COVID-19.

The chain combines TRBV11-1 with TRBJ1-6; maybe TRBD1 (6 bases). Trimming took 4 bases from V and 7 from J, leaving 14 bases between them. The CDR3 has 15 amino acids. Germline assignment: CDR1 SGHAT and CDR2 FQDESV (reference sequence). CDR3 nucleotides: TGTGCCAGCAGCTCGGACCAGGGGACGAATTCACCCCTCCACTTT. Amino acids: CASSSDQGTNSPLHF.

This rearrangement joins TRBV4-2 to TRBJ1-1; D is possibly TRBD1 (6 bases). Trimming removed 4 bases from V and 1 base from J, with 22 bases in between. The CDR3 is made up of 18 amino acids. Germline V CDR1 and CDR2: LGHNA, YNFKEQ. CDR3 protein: CASSPGLAGVSRNTEAFF. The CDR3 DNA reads TGTGCCAGCAGCCCTGGATTAGCAGGGGTTTCACGGAACACTGAAGCTTTCTTT.

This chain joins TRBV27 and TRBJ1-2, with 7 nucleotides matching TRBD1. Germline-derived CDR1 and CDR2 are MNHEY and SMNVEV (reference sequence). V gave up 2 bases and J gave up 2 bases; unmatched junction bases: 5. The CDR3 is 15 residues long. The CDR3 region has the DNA TGTGCCAGCAGTTTAACGCAGGGGGTGAACTATGGCTACACCTTC. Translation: CASSLTQGVNYGYTF.

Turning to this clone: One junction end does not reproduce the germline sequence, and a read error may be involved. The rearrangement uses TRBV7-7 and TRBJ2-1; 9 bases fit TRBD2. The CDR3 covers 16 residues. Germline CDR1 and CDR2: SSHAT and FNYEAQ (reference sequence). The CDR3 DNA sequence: TGTGCTAGCAGCTTAGGAGTAGCGGGGGCGGGAAATGAGCAGTTCTTC. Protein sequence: CASSLGVAGAGNEQFF.

The CDR3 here is CASSSLPGQGDTEAFF. In DNA, the CDR3 is TGTGCCAGCAGTTCTCTCCCGGGACAGGGAGACACTGAAGCTTTCTTT. The chain combines TRBV27 with TRBJ1-1; 9 bases agree with TRBD1. The junction had 9 bases not matched to a gene; V was cut back by 4 bases and J by 3 bases. The CDR3 contains 16 residues. Germline CDR1 and CDR2: MNHEY and SMNVEV (reference sequence).

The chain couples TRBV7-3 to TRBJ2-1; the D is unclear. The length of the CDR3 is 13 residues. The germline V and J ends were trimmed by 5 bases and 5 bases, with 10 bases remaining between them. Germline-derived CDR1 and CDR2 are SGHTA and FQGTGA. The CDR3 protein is CASSQDTNNEQFF. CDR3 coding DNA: TGTGCCAGCAGCCAAGACACCAACAATGAGCAGTTCTTC.

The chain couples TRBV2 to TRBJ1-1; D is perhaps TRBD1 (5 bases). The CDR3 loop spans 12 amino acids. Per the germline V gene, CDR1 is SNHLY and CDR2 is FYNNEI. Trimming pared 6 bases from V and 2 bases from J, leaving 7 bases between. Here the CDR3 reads CASSRVNTEAFF. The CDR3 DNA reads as TGTGCCAGCAGCAGGGTTAACACTGAAGCTTTCTTT.

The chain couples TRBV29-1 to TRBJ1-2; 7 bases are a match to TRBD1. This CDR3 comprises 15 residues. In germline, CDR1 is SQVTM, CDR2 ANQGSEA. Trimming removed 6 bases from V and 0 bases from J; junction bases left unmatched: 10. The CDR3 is CSVAGTANSNYGYTF. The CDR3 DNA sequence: TGCAGCGTCGCTGGGACAGCCAATTCTAACTATGGCTACACCTTC.

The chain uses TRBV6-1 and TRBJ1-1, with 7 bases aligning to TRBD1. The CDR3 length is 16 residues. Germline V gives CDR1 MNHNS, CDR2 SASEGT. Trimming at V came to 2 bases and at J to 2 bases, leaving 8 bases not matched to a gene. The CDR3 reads CASSEKTGRLNTEAFF. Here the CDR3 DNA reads TGTGCCAGCAGTGAAAAGACAGGGCGACTTAACACTGAAGCTTTCTTT.

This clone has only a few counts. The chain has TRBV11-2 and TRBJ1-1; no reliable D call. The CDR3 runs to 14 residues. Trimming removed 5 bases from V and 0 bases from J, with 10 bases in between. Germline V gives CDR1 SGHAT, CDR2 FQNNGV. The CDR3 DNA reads TGTGCCAGCAGCCCGACTGGAATGAACACTGAAGCTTTCTTT. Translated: CASSPTGMNTEAFF.

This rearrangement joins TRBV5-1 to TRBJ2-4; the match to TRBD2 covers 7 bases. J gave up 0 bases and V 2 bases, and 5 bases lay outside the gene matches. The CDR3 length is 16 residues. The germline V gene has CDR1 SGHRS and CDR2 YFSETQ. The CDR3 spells CASSFGGNLAKNIQYF. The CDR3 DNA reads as TGCGCCAGCAGCTTCGGGGGGAATCTAGCCAAAAACATTCAGTACTTC.

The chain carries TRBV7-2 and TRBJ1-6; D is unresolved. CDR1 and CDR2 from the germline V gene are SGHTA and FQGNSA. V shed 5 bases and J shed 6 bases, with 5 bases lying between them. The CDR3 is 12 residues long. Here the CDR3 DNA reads TGTGCCAGCAGCCCCGTTAATTCACCCCTCCACTTT. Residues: CASSPVNSPLHF.

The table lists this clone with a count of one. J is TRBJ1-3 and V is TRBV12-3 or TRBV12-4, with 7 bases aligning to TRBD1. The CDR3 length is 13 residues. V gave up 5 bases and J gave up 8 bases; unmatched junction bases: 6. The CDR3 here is CASSKTGADTIYF. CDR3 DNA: TGTGCCAGCAGTAAAACAGGGGCAGACACCATATATTTT.

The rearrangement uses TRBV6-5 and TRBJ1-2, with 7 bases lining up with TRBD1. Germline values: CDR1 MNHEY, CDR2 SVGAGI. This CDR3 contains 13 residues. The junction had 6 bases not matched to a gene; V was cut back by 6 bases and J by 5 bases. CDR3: CASSLGQTYGYTF. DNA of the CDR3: TGTGCCAGCAGCCTGGGACAGACATATGGCTACACCTTC.

CDR3 DNA: TGTGCCAGCAGCCAGCTCGGGGGCTCTGGGGCCAACGTCCTGACTTTC. Amino acids: CASSQLGGSGANVLTF. The rearrangement uses TRBV4-2 and TRBJ2-6, with D possibly matching TRBD2 (6 bases). Germline CDR1 LGHNA, CDR2 YNFKEQ. The V and J ends lost 3 bases and 0 bases respectively, with 9 bases between them. This CDR3 spans 16 amino acids.

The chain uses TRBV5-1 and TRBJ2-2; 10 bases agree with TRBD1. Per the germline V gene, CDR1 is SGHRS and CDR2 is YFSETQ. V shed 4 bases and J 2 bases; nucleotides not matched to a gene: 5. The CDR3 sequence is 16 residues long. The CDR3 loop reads CASSLRTGGNTGELFF. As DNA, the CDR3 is TGCGCCAGCAGCCTAAGGACAGGGGGAAACACCGGGGAGCTGTTTTTT.

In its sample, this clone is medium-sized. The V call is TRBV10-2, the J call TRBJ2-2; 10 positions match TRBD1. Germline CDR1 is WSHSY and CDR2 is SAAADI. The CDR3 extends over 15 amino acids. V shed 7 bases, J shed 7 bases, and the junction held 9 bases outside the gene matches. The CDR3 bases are TGCGCCAGCACCCAAGGACAGGGGGAGGTCGGGGAGCTGTTTTTT. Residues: CASTQGQGEVGELFF.

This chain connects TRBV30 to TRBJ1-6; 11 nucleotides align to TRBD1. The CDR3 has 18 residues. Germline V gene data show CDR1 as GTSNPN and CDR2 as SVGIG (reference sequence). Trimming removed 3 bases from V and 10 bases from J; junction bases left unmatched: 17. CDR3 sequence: CAWSERQSGQGAQSPLHF. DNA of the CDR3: TGTGCCTGGAGCGAACGCCAATCCGGACAGGGGGCTCAATCACCCCTCCACTTT.

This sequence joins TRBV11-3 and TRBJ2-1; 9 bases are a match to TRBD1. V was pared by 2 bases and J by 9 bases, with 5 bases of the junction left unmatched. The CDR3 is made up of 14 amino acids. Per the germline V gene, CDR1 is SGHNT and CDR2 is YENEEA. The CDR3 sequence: CASSLWDREGEQFF. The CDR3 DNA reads TGTGCCAGCAGCTTATGGGACAGGGAGGGTGAGCAGTTCTTC.

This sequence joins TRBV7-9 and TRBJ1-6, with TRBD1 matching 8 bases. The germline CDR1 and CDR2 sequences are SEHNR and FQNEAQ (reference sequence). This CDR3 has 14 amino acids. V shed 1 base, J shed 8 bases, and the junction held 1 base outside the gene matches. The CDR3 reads CASSLGQGYSPLHF. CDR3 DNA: TGTGCCAGCAGCTTAGGACAGGGGTATTCACCCCTCCACTTT.

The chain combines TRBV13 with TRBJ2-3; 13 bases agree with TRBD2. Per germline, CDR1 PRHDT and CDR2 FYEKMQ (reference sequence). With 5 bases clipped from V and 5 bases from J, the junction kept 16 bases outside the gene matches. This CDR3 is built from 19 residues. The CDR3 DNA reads TGTGCCAGCAGCCTCAACCGACTAGCGGGGGGCAAGCGGAGAGATACGCAGTATTTT. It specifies CASSLNRLAGGKRRDTQYF. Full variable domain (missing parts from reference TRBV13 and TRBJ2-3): AAGVIQSPRHLIKEKRETATLKCYPIPRHDTVYWYQQGPGQDPQFLISFYEKMQSDKGSIPDRFSAQQFSDYHSELNMSSLELGDSALYFCASSLNRLAGGKRRDTQYFGPGTRLTVL.

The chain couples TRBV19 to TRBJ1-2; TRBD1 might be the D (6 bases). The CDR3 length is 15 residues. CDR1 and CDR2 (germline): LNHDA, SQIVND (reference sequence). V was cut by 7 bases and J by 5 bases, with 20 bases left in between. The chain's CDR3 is CASMLQGSISYGYTF. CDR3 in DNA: TGTGCCAGTATGTTGCAGGGGTCGATCTCATATGGCTACACCTTC.

CDR3 residues: CASSQDLGQVYGYTF. The CDR3 nucleotides read TGTGCCAGCAGCCAAGATTTGGGGCAGGTCTATGGCTACACCTTC. J is TRBJ1-2 and V is TRBV3-1 (or the pseudogene TRBV3-2); D is possibly TRBD1 (5 bases). The germline V gene encodes CDR1 LGHDT and CDR2 YNNKEL (reference sequence). Between the trimmed V and J ends, which lost 0 bases and 4 bases, there was a span of 12 bases. The CDR3 is 15 amino acids.

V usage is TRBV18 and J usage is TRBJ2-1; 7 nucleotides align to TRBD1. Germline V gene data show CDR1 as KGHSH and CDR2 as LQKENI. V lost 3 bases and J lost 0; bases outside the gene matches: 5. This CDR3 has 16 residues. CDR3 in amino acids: CASSPKGQTSYNEQFF. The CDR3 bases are TGTGCCAGCTCACCCAAGGGACAGACCTCCTACAATGAGCAGTTCTTC.

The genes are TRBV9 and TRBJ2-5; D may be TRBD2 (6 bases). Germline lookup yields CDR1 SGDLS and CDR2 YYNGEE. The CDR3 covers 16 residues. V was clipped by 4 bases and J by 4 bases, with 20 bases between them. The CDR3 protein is CASSFGLRSGGETQYF. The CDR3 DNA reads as TGTGCCAGCAGCTTCGGACTAAGATCGGGTGGAGAGACCCAGTACTTC.

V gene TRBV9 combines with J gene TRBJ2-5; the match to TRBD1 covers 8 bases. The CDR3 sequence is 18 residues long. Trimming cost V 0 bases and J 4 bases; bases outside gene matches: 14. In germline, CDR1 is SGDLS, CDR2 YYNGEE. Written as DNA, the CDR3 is TGTGCCAGCAGCGTAGGCCCTGGGACAGGACGTTCTAGAGAGACCCAGTACTTC. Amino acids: CASSVGPGTGRSRETQYF. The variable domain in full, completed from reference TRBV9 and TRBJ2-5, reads DSGVTQTPKHLITATGQRVTLRCSPRSGDLSVYWYQQSLDQGLQFLIQYYNGEERAKGNILERFSAQQFPDLHSELNLSSLELGDSALYFCASSVGPGTGRSRETQYFGPGTRLLVL.

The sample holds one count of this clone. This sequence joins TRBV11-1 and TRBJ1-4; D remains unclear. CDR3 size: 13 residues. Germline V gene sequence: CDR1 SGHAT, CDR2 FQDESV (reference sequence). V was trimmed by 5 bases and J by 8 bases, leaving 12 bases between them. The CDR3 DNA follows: TGTGCCAGCAGCCTAACGGGGAGGGAAAAACTGTTTTTT. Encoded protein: CASSLTGREKLFF.

The CDR3 nucleotides read TGCGCCACCCGAGATTATTCAACTAATGAAAAACTGTTTTTT. Translation: CATRDYSTNEKLFF. V gene TRBV10-2 combines with J gene TRBJ1-4; no reliable D call. With 10 bases removed from V and 0 bases from J, the gap between germline ends came to 12 bases. CDR3 size: 14 residues. Per germline, CDR1 WSHSY and CDR2 SAAADI.